Following are 24 T cell receptor beta chains from one sample sequenced in a study of blood T cell repertoires in COVID-19. Using immunoSEQ multiplex PCR, the repertoire was profiled, and TCRdb retains in-frame clones only, with some absent. The sample includes about 200,000 clones, 88% of them seen just once. Sequenced sample: peripheral blood. All receptors derive from a man in his late teens or twenties with active or convalescent COVID-19.

The rearrangement links TRBV30 to TRBJ2-7; TRBD2 matches 7 bases. Germline loops: CDR1 GTSNPN, CDR2 SVGIG (reference sequence). CDR3 length: 12 residues. Trimming removed 0 bases from V and 7 bases from J; junction bases left unmatched: 3. The CDR3 DNA sequence: TGTGCCTGGAGTGTACTAGCGCGGGAGCAGTACTTC. Its protein product is CAWSVLAREQYF.

The chain couples TRBV5-1 to TRBJ1-2, with 11 bases lining up with TRBD1. The CDR3 runs 14 residues. CDR1 and CDR2 (germline): SGHRS, YFSETQ. The trim removed 4 bases at V and 7 bases at J, leaving 6 bases unmatched. The CDR3 loop is CASSIGQGAFGYTF. The CDR3 region has the DNA TGCGCCAGCAGCATAGGACAGGGGGCTTTTGGCTACACCTTC.

This clone was recorded a few times. CDR3 sequence (DNA): TGTGCCAGCAGCCAGGGATCAACAGGGATTCCCCTCCACTTT. This sequence encodes CASSQGSTGIPLHF. V is TRBV14 and J is TRBJ1-6; D possibly corresponds to TRBD1 (6 bases). The length of the CDR3 is 14 residues. The V gene's germline CDR1 is SGHDN and CDR2 FVKESK. Trimming removed 3 bases from V and 13 bases from J, with 16 bases in between. Looking up the rest from reference TRBV14 and TRBJ1-6 gives the full variable domain: EAGVTQFPSHSVIEKGQTVTLRCDPISGHDNLYWYRRVMGKEIKFLLHFVKESKQDESGMPNNRFLAERTGGTYSTLKVQPAELEDSGVYFCASSQGSTGIPLHFGNGTRLTVT.

The chain has TRBV4-1 and TRBJ1-1; weak D call: TRBD1 (6 bases). V lost 0 bases, J lost 4 bases, and 15 bases lay in between. The germline CDR1 and CDR2 sequences are MGHRA and YSYEKL. There are 16 residues in the CDR3. The CDR3 spells CASSQERGAGRTEAFF. The CDR3 bases are TGCGCCAGCAGCCAAGAGCGGGGGGCAGGTCGCACTGAAGCTTTCTTT.

CDR3 sequence (DNA): TGTGCCAGCAGCCAAGTGAGCGGGTTAAGCTCCTACAATGAGCAGTTCTTC. Protein sequence: CASSQVSGLSSYNEQFF. The V gene is TRBV4-2, the J gene TRBJ2-1; D is possibly TRBD2 (6 bases). Germline V lookup: CDR1 LGHNA, CDR2 YNFKEQ. V shed 1 base and J shed 0 bases, with 13 bases lying between them. The CDR3 is 17 amino acids.

The rearrangement links TRBV4-1 to TRBJ1-5; maybe TRBD1 (5 bases). Germline CDR1 reads MGHRA; CDR2 reads YSYEKL. V lost 3 bases and J lost 0, with 6 bases in between. This CDR3 is built from 14 residues. This chain's CDR3 is CASSQGLSNQPQHF. CDR3 in DNA: TGCGCCAGCAGCCAGGGACTTAGCAATCAGCCCCAGCATTTT.

The chain links TRBV10-1 to TRBJ2-3; 8 nucleotides align to TRBD1. This CDR3 comprises 17 residues. V lost 3 bases to trimming and J lost 4 bases; unmatched junction nucleotides: 12. The germline V gene has CDR1 WNHNN and CDR2 SYGVQD (reference sequence). Here the CDR3 DNA reads TGCGCCAGCAGTGAAAACTCAGGGGGCGTTGGGGCAGATACGCAGTATTTT. Amino acid sequence: CASSENSGGVGADTQYF.

This clone was observed once. This chain joins TRBV7-8 and TRBJ2-3, with D perhaps matching TRBD2 (6 bases). CDR1 is SGHVS and CDR2 is FQNEAQ in the germline V gene. The V end lost 4 bases, the J end lost 3 bases, and 20 bases lay between the germline ends. The CDR3 totals 17 residues. This CDR3 is CASSSSYGGIRTDTQYF. CDR3 DNA: TGTGCCAGCAGCTCCTCGTACGGGGGAATTAGGACAGATACGCAGTATTTT.

Of note for this clone: One end of the junction does not line up with germline, which may come from a read error. The J gene is TRBJ2-3, the V gene TRBV5-6, with D possibly being TRBD2 (5 bases). Germline assignment: CDR1 SGHDT and CDR2 YYEEEE. The CDR3 consists of 13 residues. In nucleotides, the CDR3 is TGTGCCAGCAGCTTGGCCCCGGTTGGACGGGGAGTTTTT. The encoded protein is CASSLAPVGRGVF.

The rearrangement links TRBV7-6 to TRBJ2-1, with TRBD2 matching 9 bases. The CDR3 runs 16 residues. The germline CDR1 and CDR2 sequences are SGHVS and FNYEAQ. The J segment lost 1 base and the V segment lost 5 bases, leaving 6 bases of the junction unmatched. The CDR3 nucleotides are TGTGCCAGCAGCAAAACTAGCGGGCATTCCTACAATGAGCAGTTCTTC. This sequence encodes CASSKTSGHSYNEQFF.

CDR3 amino acids: CASSELAGGATDTQYF. CDR3 bases: TGTGCCAGCAGTGAATTGGCAGGGGGCGCAACAGATACGCAGTATTTT. The V call is TRBV6-1, the J call TRBJ2-3, with TRBD1 matching 8 bases. The V gene end was trimmed by 2 bases and the J gene end by 3 bases; junction bases not matched to a gene: 7. In germline, CDR1 is MNHNS, CDR2 SASEGT. The CDR3 totals 16 residues.

The chain links TRBV2 to TRBJ1-6; D might be TRBD1 (5 bases). V lost 5 bases to trimming and J lost 10 bases, with 12 bases between them. Per the germline V gene, CDR1 is SNHLY and CDR2 is FYNNEI. The CDR3 spans 13 residues. CDR3 sequence: CASSRLRESPLHF. DNA of the CDR3: TGTGCCAGCAGTAGACTCAGGGAATCACCCCTCCACTTT. Variable domain in full (rest from reference TRBV2 and TRBJ1-6): EPEVTQTPSHQVTQMGQEVILRCVPISNHLYFYWYRQILGQKVEFLVSFYNNEISEKSEIFDDQFSVERPDGSNFTLKIRSTKLEDSAMYFCASSRLRESPLHFGNGTRLTVT.

The chain has TRBV2 and TRBJ1-1; 7 positions agree with TRBD1. V shed 5 bases, J shed 3 bases, and the junction held 3 bases outside the gene matches. Germline V gene sequence: CDR1 SNHLY, CDR2 FYNNEI. The CDR3 is 13 residues long. This chain's CDR3 is CASSPQGDTEAFF. In DNA, the CDR3 is TGTGCCAGCAGTCCGCAGGGGGACACTGAAGCTTTCTTT.

The chain has TRBV7-2 and TRBJ2-5; 8 bases are shared with TRBD2. The CDR3 totals 17 residues. Germline V gene lookup returns CDR1 SGHTA and CDR2 FQGNSA. The junction had 13 bases not matched to a gene; V was cut back by 6 bases and J by 1 base. CDR3 loop: CASSYSRTSGFQETQYF. CDR3 DNA: TGTGCCAGCAGTTATAGCCGTACTAGCGGATTCCAAGAGACCCAGTACTTC. The full variable domain, completed using reference TRBV7-2 and TRBJ2-5, is GAGVSQSPSNKVTEKGKDVELRCDPISGHTALYWYRQSLGQGLEFLIYFQGNSAPDKSGLPSDRFSAERTGGSVSTLTIQRTQQEDSAVYLCASSYSRTSGFQETQYFGPGTRLLVL.

V usage is TRBV7-9 and J usage is TRBJ2-3; 7 nucleotides line up with TRBD2. In germline, CDR1 is SEHNR, CDR2 FQNEAQ (reference sequence). The CDR3 extends over 17 amino acids. The V gene end was trimmed by 5 bases and the J gene end by 2 bases; junction bases not matched to a gene: 13. The CDR3 protein is CASSPSRASGLTDTQYF. The DNA of the CDR3 is TGTGCCAGCAGCCCTAGCAGGGCTAGCGGACTCACAGATACGCAGTATTTT. Together with reference TRBV7-9 and TRBJ2-3, the CDR3 gives the full variable domain: DTGVSQNPRHKITKRGQNVTFRCDPISEHNRLYWYRQTLGQGPEFLTYFQNEAQLEKSRLLSDRFSAERPKGSFSTLEIQRTEQGDSAMYLCASSPSRASGLTDTQYFGPGTRLTVL.

V gene TRBV3-1 (or the pseudogene TRBV3-2) combines with J gene TRBJ1-5; D unresolved. CDR1 is LGHDT and CDR2 is YNNKEL in the germline V gene (reference sequence). V lost 5 bases, J lost 2 bases, and 10 bases lay in between. The CDR3 spans 14 residues. The CDR3 sequence: CASSSTSRNQPQHF. CDR3 DNA: TGTGCCAGCAGCTCTACTTCCCGCAATCAGCCCCAGCATTTT.

The V gene is TRBV6-6, the J gene TRBJ2-5, with 7 bases that match TRBD1. CDR3 length: 15 amino acids. After removal of 10 bases from V and 2 bases from J, the junction contained 13 bases not matched to a gene. CDR1 and CDR2 from the germline V gene are MNHNY and SVGAGI (reference sequence). The CDR3 nucleotides are TGTGCCACGCTGGGACAGTGGCATCCTCAAGAGACCCAGTACTTC. Its protein is CATLGQWHPQETQYF.

The genes are TRBV5-6 and TRBJ2-3, with D tentatively TRBD2 (5 bases). The germline V and J ends were trimmed by 4 bases and 4 bases, with 13 bases remaining between them. Germline CDR1 and CDR2: SGHDT and YYEEEE. This CDR3 comprises 14 residues. The CDR3 here is CASSPGVGPDTQYF. DNA for the CDR3: TGTGCCAGCAGCCCCGGGGTAGGTCCAGATACGCAGTATTTT.

This sequence joins TRBV27 and TRBJ1-4, with 7 bases aligning to TRBD1. This CDR3 comprises 17 residues. With 6 bases clipped from V and 8 bases from J, the junction kept 18 bases outside the gene matches. In germline, CDR1 is MNHEY, CDR2 SMNVEV (reference sequence). The CDR3 here is CASSPGQGEPEEEKLFF. The CDR3 nucleotides are TGTGCCAGCAGCCCGGGGCAGGGGGAACCCGAGGAGGAAAAACTGTTTTTT. Drawing the rest from reference TRBV27 and TRBJ1-4, the complete variable domain is EAQVTQNPRYLITVTGKKLTVTCSQNMNHEYMSWYRQDPGLGLRQIYYSMNVEVTDKGDVPEGYKVSRKEKRNFPLILESPSPNQTSLYFCASSPGQGEPEEEKLFFGSGTQLSVL.

J is TRBJ2-1 and V is TRBV7-2; D is perhaps TRBD1 (6 bases). Trimming removed 1 base from V and 0 bases from J, with 16 bases in between. Germline CDR1 reads SGHTA; CDR2 reads FQGNSA. The length of the CDR3 is 18 residues. The CDR3 sequence: CASSLGTTGTISYNEQFF. For the CDR3, the DNA is TGTGCCAGCAGCTTAGGGACAACCGGGACAATCTCCTACAATGAGCAGTTCTTC.

The chain has TRBV2 and TRBJ2-1; 10 bases agree with TRBD2. J lost 5 bases, V lost 6 bases, and 7 bases had no gene match. Germline lookup yields CDR1 SNHLY and CDR2 FYNNEI. This CDR3 contains 15 residues. DNA for the CDR3: TGTGCCAGCAGGCACACTAGCGGGGTTAACAATGAGCAGTTCTTC. Its translation: CASRHTSGVNNEQFF.

V usage is TRBV27 and J usage is TRBJ2-3, with 10 bases lining up with TRBD2. Germline CDR1 is MNHEY and CDR2 is SMNVEV (reference sequence). The CDR3 has 16 amino acids. V was pared by 1 base and J by 4 bases, with 5 bases of the junction left unmatched. Written as DNA, the CDR3 is TGTGCCAGCAGTTTATTTAGCGGGAGGTGGTCAGATACGCAGTATTTT. This sequence encodes CASSLFSGRWSDTQYF.

This rearrangement joins TRBV7-3 to TRBJ2-1, with D perhaps matching TRBD2 (6 bases). This CDR3 spans 15 amino acids. Trimming cost V 1 base and J 4 bases, with 11 bases left between them. From germline, CDR1 is SGHTA and CDR2 FQGTGA. Here the CDR3 DNA reads TGTGCCAGCAGCTTAAGTGGGACTGGATACAATGAGCAGTTCTTC. It is translated as CASSLSGTGYNEQFF. Together with reference TRBV7-3 and TRBJ2-1, the CDR3 gives the full variable domain: GAGVSQTPSNKVTEKGKYVELRCDPISGHTALYWYRQSLGQGPEFLIYFQGTGAADDSGLPNDRFFAVRPEGSVSTLKIQRTERGDSAVYLCASSLSGTGYNEQFFGPGTRLTVL.

The chain combines TRBV25-1 with TRBJ1-6; no firm D call. This CDR3 contains 14 residues. Germline V gives CDR1 MGHDK, CDR2 SYGVNS. With 3 bases removed from V and 9 bases from J, the gap between germline ends came to 12 bases. This chain's CDR3 is CASSDPRRGSPLHF. The DNA for the CDR3 is TGTGCCAGCAGTGACCCCCGTCGCGGTTCACCCCTCCACTTT.